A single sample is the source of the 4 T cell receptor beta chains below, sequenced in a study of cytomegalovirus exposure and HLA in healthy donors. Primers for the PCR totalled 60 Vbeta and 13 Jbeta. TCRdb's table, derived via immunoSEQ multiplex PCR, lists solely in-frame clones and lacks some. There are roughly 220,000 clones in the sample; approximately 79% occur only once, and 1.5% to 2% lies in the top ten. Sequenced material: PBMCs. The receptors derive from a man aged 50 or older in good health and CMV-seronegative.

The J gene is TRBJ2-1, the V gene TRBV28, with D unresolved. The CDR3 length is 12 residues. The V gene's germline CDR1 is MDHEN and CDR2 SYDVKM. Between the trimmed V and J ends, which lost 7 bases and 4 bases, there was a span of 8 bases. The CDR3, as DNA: TGTGCCAGCACCACTACTTACAATGAGCAGTTCTTC. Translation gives CASTTTYNEQFF. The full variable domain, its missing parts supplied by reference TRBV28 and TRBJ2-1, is DVKVTQSSRYLVKRTGEKVFLECVQDMDHENMFWYRQDPGLGLRLIYFSYDVKMKEKGDIPEGYSVSREKKERFSLILESASTNQTSMYLCASTTTYNEQFFGPGTRLTVL.

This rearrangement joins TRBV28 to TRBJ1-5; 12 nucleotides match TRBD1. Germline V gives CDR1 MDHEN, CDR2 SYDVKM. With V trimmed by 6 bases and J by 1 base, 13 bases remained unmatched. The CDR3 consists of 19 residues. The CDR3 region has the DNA TGTGCCAGCAGCCCCAGGTGGGACAGGGGGCAAGGGAGCAATCAGCCCCAGCATTTT. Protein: CASSPRWDRGQGSNQPQHF. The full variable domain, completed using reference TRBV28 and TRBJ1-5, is DVKVTQSSRYLVKRTGEKVFLECVQDMDHENMFWYRQDPGLGLRLIYFSYDVKMKEKGDIPEGYSVSREKKERFSLILESASTNQTSMYLCASSPRWDRGQGSNQPQHFGDGTRLSIL.

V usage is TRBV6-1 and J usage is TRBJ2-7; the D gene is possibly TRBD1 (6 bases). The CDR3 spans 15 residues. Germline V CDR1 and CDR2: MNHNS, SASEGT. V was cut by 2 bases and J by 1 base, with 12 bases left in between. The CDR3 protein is CASSELIQGSYEQYF. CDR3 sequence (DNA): TGTGCCAGCAGTGAACTAATACAGGGTTCCTACGAGCAGTACTTC.

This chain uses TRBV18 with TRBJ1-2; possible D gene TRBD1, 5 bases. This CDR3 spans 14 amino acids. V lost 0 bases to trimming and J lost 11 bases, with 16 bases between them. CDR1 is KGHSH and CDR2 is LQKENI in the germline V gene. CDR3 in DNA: TGTGCCAGCTCACCACCGGGCCAGGGTAGAATATACACCTTC. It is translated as CASSPPGQGRIYTF.